The clone carrying this T cell receptor beta chain was seen a few times. The antigen remains unidentified. This sample stems from a study of T cells in Graves' hyperthyroidism and ophthalmopathy. Authors of the study amplified TCR beta CDR3 regions from RNA transcripts. HTBI primers were the set used in a first-round RT-PCR of the TCR CDR3. TCRdb fed the multiplex PCR reads into MiXCR, producing one record per CDR3 protein. Of roughly 700,000 distinct CDR3 sequences listed, 12% to 15% were seen once; the top ten hold 10%. Over 18 months, lack of ophthalmopathy progression marked Graves' hyperthyroidism as stable. PBMCs were sourced from roughly 10 ml fresh peripheral blood. V lost 5 bases and J lost 2, with 13 bases in between. The CDR3 sequence is 14 residues long. Germline lookup yields CDR1 MNHEY and CDR2 SMNVEV (reference sequence). Study outcomes and limitations: Most thyroid clonotypes with frequency above 0.001 were detected in blood. A model of 13 V-J features distinguished ophthalmopathy from stable hyperthyroidism.

The chain combines TRBV27 with TRBJ2-7; tentative D call: TRBD2 (6 bases). The specimen sequenced was blood. This receptor was taken from a woman aged 18-29 years with Graves' hyperthyroidism. DNA of the CDR3: TGTGCCAGCAGTGCGGCGGGACCGACCTACGAGCAGTACTTC. It is translated as CASSAAGPTYEQYF.